These 9 T cell receptor beta chains originate from one sample sequenced in a study of T-cell reconstitution after alpha-beta-depleted transplantation in children. Unique molecular identifiers tagged the TCRbeta library. Using its own MiXCR run on the PCR reads, TCRdb lists one record per CDR3 protein. The table lists 250,000 to 300,000 distinct CDR3 sequences, under 14% of them singletons. The material was peripheral blood, obtained 180 days after TCRalphabeta/CD19-depleted stem cell transplant. The receptors originated from a male patient aged 2 to 9 who had a stem cell transplant for chronic granulomatous disease, so the T cells may come from the graft donor.

This clonotype was seen repeatedly, ten times or more. DNA of the CDR3: TGTGCCAGCAGCGTAGGGGGCAACTACAATGAGCAGTTCTTC. It yields the protein CASSVGGNYNEQFF. The V gene is TRBV9, the J gene TRBJ2-1; D is perhaps TRBD1 (5 bases). The V end was cut by 0 bases, the J end by 3 bases, with 7 bases between. CDR1 and CDR2 from the germline V gene are SGDLS and YYNGEE. This CDR3 spans 14 amino acids.

At least ten counts were recorded for this clonotype. The V call is TRBV5-1, the J call TRBJ2-1; 8 bases are shared with TRBD2. The CDR3 runs to 15 residues. V was clipped by 5 bases and J by 6 bases; unmatched bases: 10. Germline values: CDR1 SGHRS, CDR2 YFSETQ. CDR3 nucleotides: TGCGCCAGCAGACTCCCGGGACTAGAAACCAATGAGCAGTTCTTC. It translates to CASRLPGLETNEQFF. Looking up the rest from reference TRBV5-1 and TRBJ2-1 gives the full variable domain: KAGVTQTPRYLIKTRGQQVTLSCSPISGHRSVSWYQQTPGQGLQFLFEYFSETQRNKGNFPGRFSGRQFSNSRSEMNVSTLELGDSALYLCASRLPGLETNEQFFGPGTRLTVL.

This clonotype was detected ten times or more. J is TRBJ2-1 and V is TRBV2; 9 nucleotides agree with TRBD2. Germline trimming cut 3 bases from V and 7 bases from J; bases unmatched to any gene: 7. The length of the CDR3 is 15 residues. Germline V gives CDR1 SNHLY, CDR2 FYNNEI. DNA for the CDR3: TGTGCCAGCAGTGATTGGATAGCGGGAGCAAATGAGCAGTTCTTC. Protein product: CASSDWIAGANEQFF.

This clonotype showed up many times. This chain links TRBV5-1 with TRBJ2-1, with 10 bases lining up with TRBD2. The CDR3 runs 19 residues. CDR1 is SGHRS, CDR2 YFSETQ, per germline. Trimming at V came to 4 bases and at J to 8 bases, leaving 21 bases not matched to a gene. The CDR3 nucleotides are TGCGCCAGCAGCAGGACGTACAAGATGCTAGCGGGAGAGACGGATGAGCAGTTCTTC. It is translated as CASSRTYKMLAGETDEQFF.

The chain couples TRBV3-1 to TRBJ2-1; D call uncertain. Trimming shortened V by 4 bases and J by 7 bases, and 17 bases separated the two germline ends. CDR1 LGHDT and CDR2 YNNKEL come from the germline V gene (reference sequence). The CDR3 runs to 15 residues. The chain's CDR3 is CASSLKVVGYNEQFF. Written as DNA, the CDR3 is TGTGCCAGCAGCCTCAAAGTTGTCGGATATAATGAGCAGTTCTTC.

This clonotype was counted many times. This chain links TRBV27 with TRBJ2-7; D is perhaps TRBD1 or TRBD2 (6 bases each). This CDR3 has 14 residues. Germline V CDR1 and CDR2: MNHEY, SMNVEV (reference sequence). V shed 6 bases and J shed 2 bases, with 14 bases lying between them. The DNA for the CDR3 is TGTGCCAGCAGCTGGGGGGCGAACCCCTACGAGCAGTACTTC. It translates to CASSWGANPYEQYF.

As concerns this clonotype: A much more abundant neighbour one base away suggests this may be a read error. The chain employs TRBV5-5 and TRBJ1-1; D possibly corresponds to TRBD1 (6 bases). The germline V gene encodes CDR1 SGHKS and CDR2 YYEKEE (reference sequence). The CDR3 length is 16 residues. The CDR3 protein is CASSLCSDYRETEALF. CDR3 nucleotide sequence: TGTGCCAGCAGCTTGTGCTCTGACTACAGGGAAACTGAAGCTCTCTTT.

To note about this clonotype: Just one base apart from a much larger clone, this may be a read error. The gene calls are TRBV11-2 and TRBJ1-5, with 7 bases identical to TRBD1. This CDR3 is 15 amino acids long. The J segment lost 3 bases and the V segment lost 5 bases, leaving 7 bases of the junction unmatched. Germline CDR1 reads SGHAT; CDR2 reads FQNNGV. The CDR3 loop is CASSLPTGYNQPQHF. CDR3 coding DNA: TGTGCCAGCAGCCTACCGACAGGGTACAATCAGCCCCAGCATTTT.

This clonotype was detected many times. The chain has TRBV5-1 and TRBJ2-1, with TRBD2 matching over 8 bases. Germline V lookup: CDR1 SGHRS, CDR2 YFSETQ. This CDR3 region has 13 residues. J was trimmed by 12 bases and V by 0 bases; bases with no gene match: 5. This CDR3 is CASSLEAAGGQFF. CDR3 in DNA: TGCGCCAGCAGCTTGGAAGCGGCGGGAGGGCAGTTCTTC.